The TCR beta chain under discussion was sequenced for a study of cytomegalovirus exposure and HLA in healthy donors. This clone was counted only a few times. Its matching antigen is unknown. Vbeta (60) and Jbeta (13) primers were used in the PCR. Only in-frame clones appear in the TCRdb table, and some are missing; sequencing was by immunoSEQ multiplex PCR. The data contain some 140,000 clones, more than 75% of them singletons. Study-level findings and limits: An analysis that was carried out later associated 15,000 to 20,000 TCR beta sequences with HLA alleles at 0.05 false discovery rate. A previous analysis found most TCR beta V segments productive roughly 90% or roughly 30% of the time. For presence/absence analyses, sequencing depth was assumed to be roughly uniform across donors. Immune exposure information comprised only CMV serostatus.

Trimming shortened V by 0 bases and J by 2 bases, and 5 bases separated the two germline ends. The CDR3 is made up of 13 amino acids. Germline V lookup: CDR1 SGHTS, CDR2 YDEGEE. This receptor was identified in a young man in good health and CMV-seropositive. The rearrangement links TRBV5-8 to TRBJ1-1, with D hard to call. The sample taken for sequencing was PBMCs. Here the CDR3 DNA reads TGTGCCAGCAGCTTGGACAGAAACACTGAAGCTTTCTTT. It specifies CASSLDRNTEAFF.